What follows are 11 T cell receptor beta chains derived from one specimen sequenced in a study of control samples from healthy donors and cancer patients. TCRdb keeps only in-frame clones here, not all; method: immunoSEQ multiplex PCR. This repertoire shows around 58,000 clones, about 96% found once; its top ten account for 1.1%. The sample taken for sequencing was blood. The receptor set was obtained from a woman aged 18-29 years in good health.

V and J are TRBV4-2 and TRBJ2-2; possible D gene TRBD2, 5 bases. CDR3 length: 15 amino acids. Looked up from germline, CDR1 is LGHNA and CDR2 is YNFKEQ. With 1 base removed from V and 6 bases from J, the gap between germline ends came to 12 bases. The CDR3 loop is CASSQGDYESGELFF. CDR3 DNA sequence: TGTGCCAGCAGCCAAGGAGACTATGAGTCCGGGGAGCTGTTTTTT.

The chain combines TRBV5-1 with TRBJ2-6; no clear D gene. This CDR3 is 15 amino acids long. The germline gives CDR1 SGHRS, CDR2 YFSETQ. With 1 base removed from V and 0 bases from J, the gap between germline ends came to 5 bases. CDR3 DNA: TGCGCCAGCAGCTTGATTGTCTCTGGGGCCAACGTCCTGACTTTC. Translation: CASSLIVSGANVLTF. Using reference TRBV5-1 and TRBJ2-6 for the parts outside the CDR3, the full variable domain is KAGVTQTPRYLIKTRGQQVTLSCSPISGHRSVSWYQQTPGQGLQFLFEYFSETQRNKGNFPGRFSGRQFSNSRSEMNVSTLELGDSALYLCASSLIVSGANVLTFGAGSRLTVL.

Regarding this clone: Other DNA sequences in this sample translate to the same CDR3. V and J are TRBV28 and TRBJ1-1, with no clear D. This CDR3 region has 11 residues. Trimming stripped 8 bases from V and 0 bases from J, with 4 bases between. Germline values: CDR1 MDHEN, CDR2 SYDVKM. CDR3 in amino acids: CASRLNTEAFF. The CDR3 DNA is TGTGCCAGCCGATTGAACACTGAAGCTTTCTTT.

V and J are TRBV5-1 and TRBJ2-1, with D possibly TRBD1 on 5 matching bases. Looked up from germline, CDR1 is SGHRS and CDR2 is YFSETQ. This CDR3 is built from 14 residues. Trimming shortened V by 2 bases and J by 4 bases, and 10 bases separated the two germline ends. CDR3 sequence reads: CASSFRGNYNEQFF. In DNA form, the CDR3 reads TGCGCCAGCAGCTTTAGGGGAAATTACAATGAGCAGTTCTTC.

V usage is TRBV6-2 or TRBV6-3 and J usage is TRBJ1-1, with unresolved D. V lost 0 bases, J lost 4 bases, and 30 bases lay in between. The germline V gene encodes CDR1 MNHEY and CDR2 SVGEGT. The CDR3 runs 21 residues. CDR3 nucleotide sequence: TGTGCCAGCAGTTACTCGTTTAGTTTTGGATTGTCACACGCGGCGAGCACTGAAGCTTTCTTT. Protein product: CASSYSFSFGLSHAASTEAFF.

This rearrangement joins TRBV24-1 to TRBJ1-2, with 8 bases matching TRBD1. Germline values: CDR1 KGHDR, CDR2 SFDVKD. J gave up 8 bases and V 2 bases, and 9 bases lay outside the gene matches. The CDR3 is 15 residues long. CDR3 residues: CATSDWGQEYGGYTF. CDR3 DNA: TGTGCCACCAGTGATTGGGGACAGGAATACGGGGGCTACACCTTC.

This clone was counted once. The rearrangement uses TRBV5-4 and TRBJ1-2; no definite D call. Germline CDR1 is SGHNT and CDR2 is YYREEE (reference sequence). The CDR3 extends over 13 amino acids. V lost 5 bases, J lost 6 bases, and 14 bases lay in between. The CDR3 region is CASRLMSGDGYTF. In DNA form, the CDR3 reads TGTGCCAGCAGATTGATGAGCGGCGATGGCTACACCTTC. Based on the CDR3 plus reference TRBV5-4 and TRBJ1-2, the full variable domain is ETGVTQSPTHLIKTRGQQVTLRCSSQSGHNTVSWYQQALGQGPQFIFQYYREEENGRGNFPPRFSGLQFPNYSSELNVNALELDDSALYLCASRLMSGDGYTFGSGTRLTVV.

The chain joins TRBV5-1 to TRBJ1-3; no clear D. Germline CDR1 is SGHRS and CDR2 is YFSETQ. The CDR3 is 14 amino acids. V was pared by 0 bases and J by 4 bases, with 8 bases between. DNA for the CDR3: TGCGCCAGCAGCTTGGGAAACGTCGGAAACACCATATATTTT. It translates to CASSLGNVGNTIYF.

J is TRBJ1-1 and V is TRBV30, with no clear D. The CDR3 has 11 residues. Germline CDR1 GTSNPN, CDR2 SVGIG (reference sequence). V was pared by 1 base and J by 7 bases, with 7 bases between. CDR3 bases: TGTGCCTGGAGTGACGGCTATGAAGCTTTCTTT. It specifies CAWSDGYEAFF.

The chain uses TRBV27 and TRBJ1-6; possibly TRBD1 for D (6 bases). V was cut by 2 bases and J by 0 bases, with 17 bases left in between. Germline CDR1 is MNHEY and CDR2 is SMNVEV (reference sequence). The CDR3 is made up of 19 amino acids. The CDR3 region is CASSLNRAWRGSYNSPLHF. DNA of the CDR3: TGTGCCAGCAGTTTAAACAGGGCCTGGAGAGGCTCCTATAATTCACCCCTCCACTTT.

The chain recombines TRBV11-2 with TRBJ1-2, with D possibly being TRBD1 (5 bases). V shed 4 bases and J shed 4 bases, with 16 bases lying between them. From germline, CDR1 is SGHAT and CDR2 FQNNGV. The CDR3 has 15 residues. CDR3 bases: TGTGCCAGCAGCTCGATCATCCGGGGGACCTATGGCTACACCTTC. Amino acid sequence: CASSSIIRGTYGYTF.